A single sample is the source of the 9 T cell receptor beta chains below, sequenced in a study of blood T cell repertoires in COVID-19 (dated by TCRdb to about 2020). Library method: the immunoSEQ multiplex PCR assay. TCRdb carries this immuneACCESS record with in-frame sequences only. Its versions omit some clonotypes, under half of them owing to an unresolved V gene in the studies checked, with the rest unexplained. The sample table contains 200,000 to 250,000 clones; only one count was recorded for 86% of them. The biggest ten clones account for roughly 10% of the sample. The sample taken for sequencing was peripheral blood. The receptors derive from a woman between 45 and 60 years old with COVID-19, enrolled during active disease.

V gene TRBV13 combines with J gene TRBJ2-7; 10 nucleotides agree with TRBD1. This CDR3 region has 14 residues. V shed 3 bases, J shed 5 bases, and the junction held 4 bases outside the gene matches. Germline V gene lookup returns CDR1 PRHDT and CDR2 FYEKMQ (reference sequence). In DNA form, the CDR3 reads TGTGCCAGCAGCTTCGGGACAGGGGTCCACGAGCAGTACTTC. It yields the protein CASSFGTGVHEQYF.

V and J are TRBV9 and TRBJ1-2, with TRBD1 matching 7 bases. After removal of 1 base from V and 0 bases from J, the junction contained 3 bases not matched to a gene. The CDR3 is 15 residues long. The V gene's germline CDR1 is SGDLS and CDR2 YYNGEE. The DNA of the CDR3 is TGTGCCAGCAGCGTAACAGGGGCGTCTAACTATGGCTACACCTTC. Translated: CASSVTGASNYGYTF. Combining the CDR3 with reference TRBV9 and TRBJ1-2 gives the whole variable domain DSGVTQTPKHLITATGQRVTLRCSPRSGDLSVYWYQQSLDQGLQFLIQYYNGEERAKGNILERFSAQQFPDLHSELNLSSLELGDSALYFCASSVTGASNYGYTFGSGTRLTVV.

V and J are TRBV5-1 and TRBJ2-5, with a possible D match to TRBD2 (6 bases). The CDR3 is made up of 16 amino acids. V was trimmed by 0 bases and J by 5 bases, leaving 17 bases between them. Germline CDR1 and CDR2: SGHRS and YFSETQ. The DNA of the CDR3 is TGCGCCAGCAGCTTGGAGCTAGCGCGGGCGCTTGAGACCCAGTACTTC. Its protein is CASSLELARALETQYF.

The chain carries TRBV9 and TRBJ2-1, with 10 bases fitting TRBD1. Per germline, CDR1 SGDLS and CDR2 YYNGEE. The junction had 5 bases not matched to a gene; V was cut back by 7 bases and J by 4 bases. CDR3 length: 14 amino acids. CDR3 protein: CASGGQGGYNEQFF. CDR3 sequence (DNA): TGTGCCAGCGGCGGACAGGGGGGATACAATGAGCAGTTCTTC. The complete variable domain, with remaining parts taken from reference TRBV9 and TRBJ2-1, reads DSGVTQTPKHLITATGQRVTLRCSPRSGDLSVYWYQQSLDQGLQFLIQYYNGEERAKGNILERFSAQQFPDLHSELNLSSLELGDSALYFCASGGQGGYNEQFFGPGTRLTVL.

The rearrangement uses TRBV4-3 and TRBJ1-1; D gene ambiguous. From germline, CDR1 is LGHNA and CDR2 YSLEER. The V gene lost 5 bases and the J gene lost 4 bases, with 17 bases spanning the gap. CDR3 length: 15 residues. The CDR3 loop reads CASSLSQVQTTEAFF. CDR3 DNA sequence: TGCGCCAGCAGCTTAAGTCAGGTACAGACCACTGAAGCTTTCTTT.

The chain couples TRBV6-5 to TRBJ1-3; 7 nucleotides align to TRBD1. CDR3 length: 16 residues. The germline CDR1 and CDR2 sequences are MNHEY and SVGAGI. V was pared by 2 bases and J by 3 bases, with 7 bases of the junction left unmatched. CDR3 in DNA: TGTGCCAGCAGTTACGACCGCGACAGGGATGGAAACACCATATATTTT. This codes for CASSYDRDRDGNTIYF.

This chain joins TRBV27 and TRBJ1-5; D gene uncertain. The V end was cut by 0 bases, the J end by 3 bases, with 9 bases between. This CDR3 has 15 residues. Germline loops: CDR1 MNHEY, CDR2 SMNVEV (reference sequence). The CDR3 DNA follows: TGTGCCAGCAGTTTATCGGCAGGCTACAATCAGCCCCAGCATTTT. Amino acids: CASSLSAGYNQPQHF.

The chain combines TRBV7-2 with TRBJ1-4, with TRBD1 identical over 8 bases. There are 15 residues in the CDR3. The V segment lost 4 bases and the J segment 10 bases; nucleotides outside the gene matches: 11. Germline loops: CDR1 SGHTA, CDR2 FQGNSA. The CDR3 DNA is TGTGCCAGCAGCTCCCCTGGGCAGGGGGCTGGAAAACTGTTTTTT. Protein sequence: CASSSPGQGAGKLFF.

The chain uses TRBV11-3 and TRBJ2-3; 8 bases align to TRBD2. The length of the CDR3 is 18 residues. The V and J ends lost 1 base and 3 bases, in that order; junction bases with no gene match: 12. Per germline, CDR1 SGHNT and CDR2 YENEEA. This CDR3 reads CASSLGFREGGDTDTQYF. CDR3 DNA sequence: TGTGCCAGCAGCTTAGGGTTCCGGGAGGGGGGGGATACAGATACGCAGTATTTT.